Below are 4 T cell receptor beta chains sequenced from a single sample in a study of ipilimumab plus nivolumab after autologous stem cell transplantation. The method was immunoSEQ multiplex PCR; TCRdb's version includes in-frame clones alone and lacks a portion of them. Of approximately 20,000 clones listed, about three quarters are singletons. Material: PBMCs, obtained in a trial of ipilimumab plus nivolumab as post-transplant consolidation. These TCRs come from a male donor with diffuse large B-cell lymphoma.

This rearrangement joins TRBV7-2 to TRBJ1-2; no reliable D call. V lost 0 bases, J lost 4 bases, and 9 bases lay in between. Germline CDR1 SGHTA, CDR2 FQGNSA. CDR3 length equals 14 residues. This chain's CDR3 is CASSLAGLGYGYTF. CDR3 bases: TGTGCCAGCAGCTTAGCAGGGCTAGGCTATGGCTACACCTTC.

This clone has just one count. J is TRBJ2-1 and V is TRBV7-3; 8 bases line up with TRBD2. The CDR3 extends over 19 amino acids. Germline V gives CDR1 SGHTA, CDR2 FQGTGA. The junction had 18 bases not matched to a gene; V was cut back by 4 bases and J by 4 bases. The CDR3 coding sequence is TGTGCCAGCAGCTCGAGCGGTGCGGGGATAGCGGGGCCTTACAATGAGCAGTTCTTC. Its translation: CASSSSGAGIAGPYNEQFF.

This clone has only a few counts. The chain recombines TRBV5-1 with TRBJ1-1, with D unclear. The V gene lost 1 base and the J gene lost 1 base, with 5 bases spanning the gap. Looked up from germline, CDR1 is SGHRS and CDR2 is YFSETQ. CDR3 length: 13 residues. The CDR3 loop is CASSLPQNTEAFF. The DNA of the CDR3 is TGCGCCAGCAGCTTGCCACAGAACACTGAAGCTTTCTTT.

There are a few counts of this clone. V and J are TRBV30 and TRBJ1-6; 8 positions agree with TRBD1. V lost 3 bases, J lost 7 bases, and 2 bases stayed unmatched. Per the germline V gene, CDR1 is GTSNPN and CDR2 is SVGIG (reference sequence). The CDR3 runs 13 residues. The CDR3 loop reads CAWRQGANSPLHF. In DNA form, the CDR3 reads TGTGCCTGGAGGCAGGGGGCGAATTCACCCCTCCACTTT. The entire variable domain, with the rest obtained from reference TRBV30 and TRBJ1-6, is as follows: SQTIHQWPATLVQPVGSPLSLECTVEGTSNPNLYWYRQAAGRGLQLLFYSVGIGQISSEVPQNLSASRPQDRQFILSSKKLLLSDSGFYLCAWRQGANSPLHFGNGTRLTVT.